This T cell receptor (beta chain) was recovered during a study of T-cell reconstitution after alpha-beta-depleted transplantation in children. The TCRbeta library incorporated unique molecular identifiers. TCRdb re-called the PCR reads through MiXCR, storing one row per CDR3 protein. Counted here are 400,000 to 450,000 distinct CDR3 sequences, 43% occurring once; the ten biggest clones make up roughly 27%. Whole-study findings and limits: Where some patients showed high TCRbeta diversity at day 60, it came from recipient T cells and thymic progenitors that had survived. Hyperexpanded clones declined; after one year, newly produced T cells mostly supplied diversity. There were reportedly several hundred expanded graft clones from which alpha-beta T cells came about two months after transplant.

The table lists this clonotype with many counts. No antigen is known for it. The CDR3 extends over 16 amino acids. CDR1 is MGHRA and CDR2 is YSYEKL in the germline V gene. Unmatched junction bases numbered 7, after V lost 0 bases and J lost 5 bases. The sample was PBMCs, taken before TCRalphabeta/CD19-depleted stem cell transplant. The rearrangement uses TRBV4-1 and TRBJ2-3; 8 bases align to TRBD2. The receptor's source is a girl aged 2-10 years with aplastic anemia, due to receive a stem cell transplant. CDR3 amino acids: CASSQERAGVVDTQYF. CDR3 in DNA: TGCGCCAGCAGCCAAGAACGAGCGGGAGTGGTAGATACGCAGTATTTT.